The sample holds many counts of the clone carrying this T cell receptor (beta chain). Antigen specificity is unknown. This record comes from a study of T-cell reconstitution after alpha-beta-depleted transplantation in children. Notes on the study in general: At the one-year point after transplant, T-cell counts and TCRbeta diversity were found to come mostly from T cells that had been newly produced. High day-60 TCRbeta diversity in some patients came from surviving recipient T cells and thymic progenitors.

V lost 4 bases and J 6 bases, leaving 18 bases between the germline ends. CDR3 length: 15 residues. Germline CDR1 and CDR2: SGHRS and YFSETQ. Library preparation (for TCRbeta) was performed with unique molecular identifiers. MiXCR was run by TCRdb on the PCR reads, yielding one entry per CDR3 protein. Of approximately 650,000 distinct CDR3 sequences in the sample, around 14% were seen once. The origin of this receptor is a girl aged 2 to 9 with congenital amegakaryocytic thrombocytopenia, due to receive a stem cell transplant. The sequences come from PBMCs, collected before TCRalphabeta/CD19-depleted stem cell transplant. V is TRBV5-1 and J is TRBJ2-3; D possibly uses TRBD1 or TRBD2 (6 bases each). CDR3 region: CASSLGTSGEDTQYF. The DNA of the CDR3 is TGCGCCAGCAGCCTCGGGACTTCAGGGGAGGATACGCAGTATTTT.